Below, one T cell receptor (beta chain) is given with its context. cDNA libraries of TCR beta carried unique molecular identifiers. A single record per CDR3 protein comes from TCRdb applying MiXCR to the PCR reads. The sample has some 690,000 distinct CDR3 sequences, roughly 29% seen once; the top ten hold roughly 0.57%. The data belong to a study of post-analysis software for immune sequencing data. The sequenced sample consisted of blood. This sequence originates from a girl aged 5-17 years with multiple sclerosis.

The chain's CDR3 is CSARGQRDTEAFF. CDR3 bases: TGCAGTGCCAGGGGCCAGCGGGACACTGAAGCTTTCTTT. The chain links TRBV20-1 to TRBJ1-1; possible D gene TRBD1, 6 bases. This CDR3 has 13 amino acids. V lost 6 bases and J 3 bases, leaving 14 bases between the germline ends. Germline loops: CDR1 DFQATT, CDR2 SNEGSKA (reference sequence).